The 19 T cell receptor beta chains reported below all come from one sample, sequenced in a study of blood T cell repertoires in COVID-19. TCRdb keeps only in-frame clones here, not all; method: immunoSEQ multiplex PCR. The table has approximately 330,000 clones, roughly 88% seen once. The sequenced sample consisted of peripheral blood. These receptors all come from a woman aged 45-59 years with active or convalescent COVID-19.

This clone is a singleton in its sample. The genes are TRBV4-2 and TRBJ1-2; D remains unclear. Trimming stripped 1 base from V and 3 bases from J, with 9 bases between. CDR1 is LGHNA and CDR2 is YNFKEQ in the germline V gene. The CDR3 consists of 14 residues. This CDR3 is CASSQVEGYYGYTF. The CDR3 bases are TGTGCCAGCAGCCAAGTTGAGGGTTACTATGGCTACACCTTC.

V gene TRBV7-2 combines with J gene TRBJ2-7; maybe TRBD1 (6 bases). V was clipped by 2 bases and J by 2 bases, with 13 bases between them. This CDR3 comprises 15 residues. Per the germline V gene, CDR1 is SGHTA and CDR2 is FQGNSA. The CDR3 loop reads CASSLSGQFTYEQYF. CDR3 coding DNA: TGTGCCAGCAGCTTATCGGGACAATTTACCTACGAGCAGTACTTC.

V is TRBV6-5 and J is TRBJ2-2; D remains unclear. CDR3 size: 14 residues. V was pared by 5 bases and J by 0 bases, with 7 bases between. In germline, CDR1 is MNHEY, CDR2 SVGAGI. The CDR3: CASSSRSNTGELFF. The CDR3 coding sequence is TGTGCCAGCAGTAGTAGATCGAACACCGGGGAGCTGTTTTTT.

Here the CDR3 DNA reads TGCGCCAGCAGCGGACAGACGAACTATGGCTACACCTTC. Its translation is CASSGQTNYGYTF. This chain joins TRBV4-3 and TRBJ1-2, with a tentative D call TRBD1 (6 bases). Germline V CDR1 and CDR2: LGHNA, YSLEER. Trimming shortened V by 5 bases and J by 2 bases, and 9 bases separated the two germline ends. CDR3 length equals 13 residues.

The rearrangement uses TRBV30 and TRBJ1-6; maybe TRBD1 (6 bases). This CDR3 is built from 15 residues. V shed 1 base and J shed 8 bases, with 15 bases lying between them. Germline loops: CDR1 GTSNPN, CDR2 SVGIG (reference sequence). The CDR3 nucleotides are TGTGCCTGGAGTGCCCTAACAGGGTTCGATTCACCCCTCCACTTT. It yields the protein CAWSALTGFDSPLHF. Together with reference TRBV30 and TRBJ1-6, the CDR3 gives the full variable domain: SQTIHQWPATLVQPVGSPLSLECTVEGTSNPNLYWYRQAAGRGLQLLFYSVGIGQISSEVPQNLSASRPQDRQFILSSKKLLLSDSGFYLCAWSALTGFDSPLHFGNGTRLTVT.

V usage is TRBV30 and J usage is TRBJ1-1; D uncertain. V lost 2 bases to trimming and J lost 6 bases, with 16 bases between them. This CDR3 has 14 residues. CDR1 GTSNPN and CDR2 SVGIG come from the germline V gene (reference sequence). The CDR3 sequence is CAWSISPLGAEAFF. CDR3 bases: TGTGCCTGGAGTATCAGTCCCCTCGGGGCTGAAGCTTTCTTT.

This chain connects TRBV5-6 to TRBJ1-1; no firm D call. In germline, CDR1 is SGHDT, CDR2 YYEEEE. Trimming took 2 bases from V and 1 from J, leaving 9 bases between them. The CDR3 length is 14 residues. CDR3 in amino acids: CASSFSSSNTEAFF. DNA for the CDR3: TGTGCCAGCAGCTTTAGCTCCTCGAACACTGAAGCTTTCTTT.

In DNA, the CDR3 is TGTGCCAGCAGCCCCGTCTCCTCGGTCGTCATTCAGTACTTC. As protein: CASSPVSSVVIQYF. The chain recombines TRBV28 with TRBJ2-4; the D is unclear. Per the germline V gene, CDR1 is MDHEN and CDR2 is SYDVKM. This CDR3 is built from 14 residues. V lost 6 bases to trimming and J lost 9 bases, with 18 bases between them.

The genes are TRBV7-2 and TRBJ2-1; 9 bases agree with TRBD2. The ends lost 5 bases at V and 9 bases at J; junction bases unmatched: 11. Germline V gene lookup returns CDR1 SGHTA and CDR2 FQGNSA. This CDR3 has 15 amino acids. The CDR3 nucleotides are TGTGCCAGCAGCGATACCCGACTAGCGGCGAGTGAGCAGTTCTTC. Its translation: CASSDTRLAASEQFF.

The chain employs TRBV7-9 and TRBJ1-2, with D tentatively TRBD1 (5 bases). Between the trimmed V and J ends, which lost 3 bases and 4 bases, there was a span of 18 bases. CDR3 length equals 16 residues. CDR1 SEHNR and CDR2 FQNEAQ come from the germline V gene (reference sequence). CDR3 region: CASSFRIAREPYGYTF. The CDR3 DNA sequence: TGTGCCAGCAGCTTCCGAATCGCCAGGGAACCCTATGGCTACACCTTC.

This clone was counted only a few times. This rearrangement joins TRBV28 to TRBJ2-7, with 7 bases that match TRBD2. The CDR3 covers 12 residues. In germline, CDR1 is MDHEN, CDR2 SYDVKM. The J segment lost 4 bases and the V segment lost 9 bases, leaving 6 bases of the junction unmatched. The CDR3 DNA is TGTGCCAGTTCGCGGGAGAGGTACGAGCAGTACTTC. Translated, it gives CASSRERYEQYF. Variable domain in full (rest from reference TRBV28 and TRBJ2-7): DVKVTQSSRYLVKRTGEKVFLECVQDMDHENMFWYRQDPGLGLRLIYFSYDVKMKEKGDIPEGYSVSREKKERFSLILESASTNQTSMYLCASSRERYEQYFGPGTRLTVT.

CDR3: CAATSGGSYEQYF. The CDR3, as DNA: TGTGCCGCAACTAGCGGGGGGTCCTACGAGCAGTACTTC. The chain recombines TRBV30 with TRBJ2-7; 12 bases are shared with TRBD2. The germline V gene has CDR1 GTSNPN and CDR2 SVGIG (reference sequence). The CDR3 has 13 residues. The V and J ends lost 8 bases and 1 base, in that order; junction bases with no gene match: 3.

The V and J genes are TRBV19 and TRBJ2-7, with TRBD2 matching 8 bases. Germline trimming cut 9 bases from V and 4 bases from J; bases unmatched to any gene: 11. Germline CDR1 reads LNHDA; CDR2 reads SQIVND (reference sequence). This CDR3 is built from 14 residues. The CDR3 loop reads CASSPTPGGYEQYF. Written as DNA, the CDR3 is TGTGCCAGCAGTCCCACGCCGGGAGGGTACGAGCAGTACTTC.

The chain couples TRBV7-2 to TRBJ1-4; TRBD1 is a possible D gene (6 bases). This CDR3 is 13 amino acids long. Germline CDR1 reads SGHTA; CDR2 reads FQGNSA. Deletions cut 3 bases from V and 5 bases from J, with 7 bases between. CDR3 region: CASSLGTNEKLFF. Here the CDR3 DNA reads TGTGCCAGCAGCTTGGGGACAAATGAAAAACTGTTTTTT.

V gene TRBV11-2 combines with J gene TRBJ2-3; 12 bases align to TRBD2. J gave up 3 bases and V 0 bases, and 4 bases lay outside the gene matches. The germline CDR1 and CDR2 sequences are SGHAT and FQNNGV. CDR3 length: 17 residues. In nucleotides, the CDR3 is TGTGCCAGCAGCTTAGAGGTGACTAGCGGGGGTACAGATACGCAGTATTTT. It specifies CASSLEVTSGGTDTQYF.

This rearrangement joins TRBV10-3 to TRBJ1-2; 7 bases are shared with TRBD1. The germline V gene encodes CDR1 ENHRY and CDR2 SYGVKD. V was clipped by 7 bases and J by 4 bases; unmatched bases: 9. The CDR3 is 14 amino acids. The CDR3 region is CAITLDRASYGYTF. CDR3 nucleotides: TGTGCCATCACCCTCGACAGGGCCAGCTATGGCTACACCTTC.

The chain employs TRBV27 and TRBJ1-1, with a weak D call TRBD1 (5 bases). Looked up from germline, CDR1 is MNHEY and CDR2 is SMNVEV (reference sequence). This CDR3 has 14 amino acids. The V end was cut by 1 base, the J end by 1 base, with 7 bases between. CDR3 sequence reads: CASSLFRANTEAFF. DNA for the CDR3: TGTGCCAGCAGTTTATTCAGGGCGAACACTGAAGCTTTCTTT.

This rearrangement joins TRBV29-1 to TRBJ2-5, with D possibly being TRBD2 (5 bases). This CDR3 region has 12 residues. V shed 4 bases and J shed 5 bases, with 11 bases lying between them. Germline V gene data show CDR1 as SQVTM and CDR2 as ANQGSEA. CDR3 nucleotide sequence: TGCAGCGTTGGGGCAAGGAGGGAGACCCAGTACTTC. It codes for CSVGARRETQYF. Full variable domain (outside the CDR3, taken from reference TRBV29-1 and TRBJ2-5): SAVISQKPSRDICQRGTSLTIQCQVDSQVTMMFWYRQQPGQSLTLIATANQGSEATYESGFVIDKFPISRPNLTFSTLTVSNMSPEDSSIYLCSVGARRETQYFGPGTRLLVL.

The rearrangement joins TRBV20-1 to TRBJ1-2; the D gene is possibly TRBD1 (5 bases). Trimming left V 3 bases short and J 4 bases short, with 18 bases between. CDR3 length equals 15 residues. Germline CDR1 is DFQATT and CDR2 is SNEGSKA (reference sequence). Written as DNA, the CDR3 is TGCAGTGCTAGTTTACCGGGCCGACAGTCCTATGGCTACACCTTC. This gives the protein CSASLPGRQSYGYTF.